This T cell receptor beta chain was identified in a study of identifying expanded T cells in peripheral blood. Study findings and constraints: Technical replicates showed around 1.2 changed clones; two weeks 15 to 20; four weeks 19. Two-week clone count variance significantly increased as total template count grew.

CDR3 length equals 12 residues. The germline CDR1 and CDR2 sequences are SGHRS and YFSETQ. V was cut by 4 bases and J by 1 base, with 5 bases left in between. Collection occurred without any documented infections or immune events in donors. Details on this clone: What it binds is not known.

Clones were sequenced by immunoSEQ multiplex PCR, and TCRdb holds only the in-frame ones, with some missing. The top ten clones hold roughly a fifth of a sample with some 78,000 clones, roughly 84% of them seen once. Specimen: blood. V and J are TRBV5-1 and TRBJ1-1; D is unresolved. This TCR was recovered from a person between 18 and 75 years old in good health. The chain's CDR3 is CASSPGNTEAFF. The CDR3 DNA reads TGCGCCAGCAGCCCGGGGAACACTGAAGCTTTCTTT.